The sample holds a few counts of the clone carrying this T cell receptor (beta chain). Its antigen remains unknown. V was clipped by 2 bases and J by 10 bases, with 12 bases between them. CDR1 is MNHNY and CDR2 is SVGAGI in the germline V gene (reference sequence). This CDR3 has 13 amino acids. cDNA prepared by RNA extraction and subsequent reverse transcription served as the template for sequencing. The protocol was immunoSEQ multiplex PCR, while the TCRdb copy is restricted to in-frame clones and leaves out a portion. The table records roughly 150,000 clones, about 60% of them present only once. The record originates from a study of CD8+ T cells in alopecia areata. Overall study findings and caveats: Normal skin's resident alphabeta T cells are sequenced alongside lesional scalp T cells. Mice showed clearer TCR sharing than patients did, a gap that was possibly HLA-related. Relative to normal scalp, lesional scalp, especially alopecia totalis/universalis, showed higher clonality.

The sorting of PBMCs gave CD4+ and CD8+ T cells. The sample consisted of CD4+ T cells sorted from blood. This chain joins TRBV6-6 and TRBJ2-1; D is possibly TRBD2 (6 bases). This TCR derives from a human donor in good health. CDR3 in amino acids: CASSYLGGAEQFF. The CDR3 DNA reads TGTGCCAGCAGTTACCTGGGGGGAGCCGAGCAGTTCTTC.